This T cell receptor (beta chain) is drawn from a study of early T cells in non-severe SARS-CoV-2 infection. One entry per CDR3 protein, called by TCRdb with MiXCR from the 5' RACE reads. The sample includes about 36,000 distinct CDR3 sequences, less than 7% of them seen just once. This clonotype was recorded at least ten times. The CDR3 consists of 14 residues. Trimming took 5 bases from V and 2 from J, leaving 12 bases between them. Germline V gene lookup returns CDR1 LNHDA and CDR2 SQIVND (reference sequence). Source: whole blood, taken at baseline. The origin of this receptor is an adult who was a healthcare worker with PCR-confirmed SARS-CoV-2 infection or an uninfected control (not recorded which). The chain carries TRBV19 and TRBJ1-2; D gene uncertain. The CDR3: CASSRGKTNYGYTF. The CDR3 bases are TGTGCCAGTAGTCGTGGGAAGACGAACTATGGCTACACCTTC.